These 8 T cell receptor beta chains originate from one sample sequenced in a study of T cells in Graves' hyperthyroidism and ophthalmopathy. Amplification of TCR beta CDR3 regions was performed using RNA transcripts as template. First-round RT-PCR targeting the TCR CDR3 was performed with the HTBI primer set. TCRdb itself ran the multiplex PCR reads through MiXCR, one entry per CDR3 protein. Among about 560,000 distinct CDR3 sequences, approximately 15% were seen once, and the ten largest hold around 18%. Sequencing used blood. These receptors all stem from a woman aged 18-29 years with Graves' hyperthyroidism.

Ten or more counts support this clonotype. The chain joins TRBV7-2 to TRBJ2-3; 7 bases match TRBD1. CDR3 length equals 15 residues. The V gene end was trimmed by 3 bases and the J gene end by 6 bases; junction bases not matched to a gene: 9. Per germline, CDR1 SGHTA and CDR2 FQGNSA. The CDR3 nucleotides are TGTGCCAGCAGCTTCCAGACAGGGCTTGCGGATACGCAGTATTTT. Protein product: CASSFQTGLADTQYF.

This clonotype was seen repeatedly, ten times or more. The chain carries TRBV29-1 and TRBJ1-1, with D tentatively TRBD1 (5 bases). Germline V lookup: CDR1 SQVTM, CDR2 ANQGSEA. V dropped 5 bases and J dropped 1 base, with 14 bases sitting between them. The CDR3 runs to 14 residues. The CDR3 protein is CSVRMGVSNTEAFF. The DNA of the CDR3 is TGCAGCGTTAGGATGGGGGTTTCGAACACTGAAGCTTTCTTT. Full variable domain (rest looked up from reference TRBV29-1 and TRBJ1-1): SAVISQKPSRDICQRGTSLTIQCQVDSQVTMMFWYRQQPGQSLTLIATANQGSEATYESGFVIDKFPISRPNLTFSTLTVSNMSPEDSSIYLCSVRMGVSNTEAFFGQGTRLTVV.

Note on this clonotype: A much larger clone lies a single base off, so this may be a read error. J is TRBJ2-7 and V is TRBV3-1, with D hard to call. V was clipped by 0 bases and J by 6 bases, with 12 bases between them. CDR1 LGHDT and CDR2 YNNKEL come from the germline V gene (reference sequence). This CDR3 is built from 14 residues. DNA for the CDR3: TGTGCCAGCAGCCAAGATGATCCGACGGGCGAGCAGTACTTC. It translates to CASSQDDPTGEQYF.

This clonotype was seen at least ten times. The rearrangement uses TRBV28 and TRBJ2-5, with TRBD2 as a possible D gene (6 bases). The CDR3 is 12 amino acids. Germline lookup yields CDR1 MDHEN and CDR2 SYDVKM. V gave up 10 bases and J gave up 4 bases, with 13 bases separating them. The CDR3 region is CATFSGTETQYF. The CDR3 nucleotides are TGTGCCACCTTTAGCGGAACAGAGACCCAGTACTTC.

This clonotype turned up a few times. J is TRBJ1-5 and V is TRBV5-1, with TRBD1 matching over 8 bases. This CDR3 contains 16 residues. CDR1 is SGHRS and CDR2 is YFSETQ in the germline V gene. V trimming: 6 bases; J trimming: 8 bases; junction bases outside the gene matches: 16. Written as DNA, the CDR3 is TGCGCCAGCACCCGGACAGGGAAGTCACCTCAGGAGCCCCAGCATTTT. Translated: CASTRTGKSPQEPQHF.

The rearrangement joins TRBV12-3 or TRBV12-4 to TRBJ1-5; perhaps TRBD1 as D (6 bases). CDR3 size: 15 residues. V lost 4 bases, J lost 5 bases, and 15 bases lay in between. The CDR3: CASSSIRRGDQPQHF. The CDR3 DNA reads TGTGCCAGCAGTTCGATACGCAGGGGCGATCAGCCCCAGCATTTT.

This clonotype was seen a handful of times. This rearrangement joins TRBV20-1 to TRBJ2-5; D perhaps matches TRBD1 (6 bases). Trimming stripped 6 bases from V and 1 base from J, with 15 bases between. Germline CDR1 and CDR2: DFQATT and SNEGSKA (reference sequence). This CDR3 is 14 amino acids long. CDR3 sequence (DNA): TGCAGTGCAAAAGAGGGGGACCCCCAAGAGACCCAGTACTTC. It yields the protein CSAKEGDPQETQYF.

This clonotype was seen ten or more times. V and J are TRBV11-2 and TRBJ1-1, with D perhaps TRBD1 (6 bases). This CDR3 is 14 amino acids long. Germline V gene sequence: CDR1 SGHAT, CDR2 FQNNGV. With 1 base removed from V and 4 bases from J, the gap between germline ends came to 10 bases. CDR3 bases: TGTGCCAGCAGCTTAGCGGGGGGCCTCACTGAAGCTTTCTTT. Amino acids: CASSLAGGLTEAFF.